This TCR beta chain was documented in a study of T-cell memory formation after mild COVID-19. Study at large: Largely, the TCR clusters proved donor specific.

MiXCR was run by TCRdb on the 5' RACE reads, yielding one entry per CDR3 protein. The sample holds 150,000 to 200,000 distinct CDR3 sequences; around 16% are singletons and the top ten take roughly 2.1%. General study points: Some clones that responded turned up in pre-infection memory, which suggests that cross-reactive memory joined in.

This clonotype was counted between two and nine times. Its antigen is not known. The sample comprised PBMCs or a T cell subset sorted from them (not recorded which). This clonotype was sampled from an adult woman who had mild COVID-19 (a few samples of this study predate the infection). Cell type and time point are not known.

The CDR3: CASSLLAGMETQYF. CDR3 in DNA: TGCGCCAGCAGCCTACTAGCGGGGATGGAGACCCAGTACTTC. This sequence joins TRBV5-1 and TRBJ2-5; 10 bases map to TRBD2. In germline, CDR1 is SGHRS, CDR2 YFSETQ. Trimming took 4 bases from V and 5 from J; bases not matched to a gene: 5. The CDR3 is made up of 14 amino acids.